A selection of T cell receptor beta chains follows, all from one sample in a study of T cell changes during pregnancy in multiple sclerosis. Generated by immunoSEQ multiplex PCR, the TCRdb table keeps only in-frame clones and is missing some. Of about 36,000 clones in the sample, about 90% were seen once. The starting material was CD4+ T cells from peripheral blood mononuclear cells, obtained after pregnancy. The source is a female donor with multiple sclerosis, enrolled in a pregnancy study. The CDR3 runs from the conserved cysteine through the conserved F or W. Each record gives: V gene, J gene, D gene, clone size, CDR3 protein, CDR3 DNA. A D gene is named only where the DNA matches it firmly. Clone size is given for some rows only: seen once, a few or many times, or a class if the clone is expanded.

v_gene: TRBV6-5
j_gene: TRBJ1-2
d_gene: NA
abundance: NA
CDR3aa: CASSWDGGRGYTF
CDR3nt: TGTGCCAGCAGTTGGGACGGGGGGCGAGGCTACACCTTC

v_gene: TRBV7-8
j_gene: TRBJ2-5
d_gene: NA
abundance: NA
CDR3aa: CASSFRGDNQETQYF
CDR3nt: TGTGCCAGCAGCTTTAGGGGTGACAACCAAGAGACCCAGTACTTC

v_gene: TRBV11-1
j_gene: TRBJ1-1
d_gene: TRBD1
abundance: NA
CDR3aa: CASSQTTGSTEAFF
CDR3nt: TGTGCCAGCAGTCAGACGACAGGGAGCACTGAAGCTTTCTTT

v_gene: TRBV14
j_gene: TRBJ2-5
d_gene: NA
abundance: once
CDR3aa: CASSRGVGQETQYF
CDR3nt: TGTGCCAGCAGCCGGGGCGTCGGGCAAGAGACCCAGTACTTC

v_gene: TRBV30
j_gene: TRBJ2-5
d_gene: NA
abundance: NA
CDR3aa: CAWSVRVETQYF
CDR3nt: TGTGCCTGGAGTGTAAGAGTAGAGACCCAGTACTTC

v_gene: TRBV9
j_gene: TRBJ1-6
d_gene: NA
abundance: NA
CDR3aa: CASSVAAGRWNSPLHF
CDR3nt: TGTGCCAGCAGCGTAGCCGCGGGGAGGTGGAATTCACCCCTCCACTTT

v_gene: TRBV6-4
j_gene: TRBJ1-2
d_gene: NA
abundance: NA
CDR3aa: CASRPTGLALYGYTF
CDR3nt: TGTGCCAGCAGACCTACAGGGTTAGCTCTCTATGGCTACACCTTC

v_gene: TRBV5-1
j_gene: TRBJ2-2
d_gene: TRBD2
abundance: NA
CDR3aa: CASSASGDTGELFF
CDR3nt: TGCGCCAGCAGCGCTAGCGGGGACACCGGGGAGCTGTTTTTT

v_gene: TRBV5-1
j_gene: TRBJ1-1
d_gene: NA
abundance: NA
CDR3aa: CASSLQGSTEAFF
CDR3nt: TGCGCCAGCAGCTTGCAGGGGAGTACTGAAGCTTTCTTT

v_gene: TRBV2
j_gene: TRBJ2-7
d_gene: NA
abundance: once
CDR3aa: CASSPRNEQYF
CDR3nt: TGTGCCAGCAGCCCTAGAAACGAGCAGTACTTC

v_gene: TRBV29-1
j_gene: TRBJ1-2
d_gene: TRBD1
abundance: NA
CDR3aa: CSVQQGAAGTF
CDR3nt: TGCAGCGTCCAACAGGGGGCCGCGGGAACCTTC

v_gene: TRBV11-2
j_gene: TRBJ2-5
d_gene: TRBD2
abundance: NA
CDR3aa: CASSLAGGQQETQYF
CDR3nt: TGTGCCAGCAGCTTAGCGGGAGGCCAACAAGAGACCCAGTACTTC